This TCR beta chain is from a study of metastatic and nonmetastatic thyroid tumors. The CDR3 is 14 residues long. Per germline, CDR1 DFQATT and CDR2 SNEGSKA (reference sequence). Trimming left V 5 bases short and J 0 bases short, with 14 bases between. Among the patients, none had received any treatment before thyroid surgery. This clone occurred many times. With MiXCR, TCRdb reprocessed the PCR reads. This table holds about 64,000 clones, roughly 4% found once. This sequence originates from a female donor with papillary thyroid cancer or a benign thyroid nodule (not recorded which). Some clones in this sample may be carry-over from other donors' samples. Source material: blood. This chain uses TRBV20-1 with TRBJ2-7, with D tentatively TRBD1 (6 bases). DNA for the CDR3: TGCAGTGCTGAGGAGCAGGGGAGCTCCTACGAGCAGTACTTC. Translating gives CSAEEQGSSYEQYF.